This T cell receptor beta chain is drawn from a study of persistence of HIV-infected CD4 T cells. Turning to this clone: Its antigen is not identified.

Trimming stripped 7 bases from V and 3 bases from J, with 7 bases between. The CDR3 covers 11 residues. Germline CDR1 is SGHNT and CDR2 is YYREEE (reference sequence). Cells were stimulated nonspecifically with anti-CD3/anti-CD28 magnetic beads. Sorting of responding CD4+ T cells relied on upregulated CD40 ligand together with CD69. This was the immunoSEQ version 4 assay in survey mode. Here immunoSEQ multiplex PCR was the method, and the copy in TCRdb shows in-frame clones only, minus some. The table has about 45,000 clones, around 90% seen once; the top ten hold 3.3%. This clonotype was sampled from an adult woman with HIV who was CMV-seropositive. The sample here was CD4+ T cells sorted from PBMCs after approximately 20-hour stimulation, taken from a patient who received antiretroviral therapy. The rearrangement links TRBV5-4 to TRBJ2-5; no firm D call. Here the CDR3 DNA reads TGTGCCAGCGGCGTAAAAGAGACCCAGTACTTC. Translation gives CASGVKETQYF.